A selection of T cell receptor beta chains follows, all from one sample in a study of cytomegalovirus exposure and HLA in healthy donors. Only in-frame clones appear in the TCRdb table, and some are missing; sequencing was by immunoSEQ multiplex PCR. The sample has over 65,000 clones, 70% to 85% seen once. The sample taken for sequencing was PBMCs. The receptors were gathered from a human donor in good health. The CDR3 runs from the conserved cysteine through the conserved F or W. Fields, in order: V gene, D gene, J gene, clone size, CDR3 protein, CDR3 DNA. The D gene is left open where the match is weak. The size entry is marked missing in some rows and otherwise reads once, few, many or a size class.

V: TRBV10-1; D: -; J: TRBJ2-3; size: -; CDR3: CASSETVGTDTQYF; DNA: TGCGCCAGCAGTGAAACAGTCGGCACAGATACGCAGTATTTT
V: TRBV15; D: -; J: TRBJ1-1; size: once; CDR3: CATSPQNTEAFF; DNA: TGTGCCACCAGCCCCCAGAACACTGAAGCTTTCTTT
V: TRBV6-4; D: -; J: TRBJ2-2; size: -; CDR3: CASSEFGGHAGGELFF; DNA: TGTGCCAGCAGTGAATTCGGCGGACATGCTGGCGGGGAGCTGTTTTTT
V: TRBV7-9; D: -; J: TRBJ2-7; size: once; CDR3: CASSLKQGNYEQYF; DNA: TGTGCCAGCAGCTTAAAACAGGGAAACTACGAGCAGTACTTC
V: TRBV7-8; D: TRBD2; J: TRBJ2-7; size: once; CDR3: CASSLGTSGRTYEQYF; DNA: TGTGCCAGCAGCTTAGGGACTAGCGGGCGAACCTACGAGCAGTACTTC
V: TRBV19; D: -; J: TRBJ2-7; size: once; CDR3: CASSIATGPTYEQYF; DNA: TGTGCCAGTAGTATCGCGACAGGCCCTACCTACGAGCAGTACTTC
V: TRBV18; D: TRBD1; J: TRBJ1-1; size: -; CDR3: CASSPGDRGVYTEAFF; DNA: TGTGCCAGCTCACCAGGGGACAGGGGAGTGTACACTGAAGCTTTCTTT
V: TRBV6-6; D: TRBD1; J: TRBJ1-2; size: -; CDR3: CASSYGGQANYGYTF; DNA: TGTGCCAGCAGTTACGGGGGACAGGCTAACTATGGCTACACCTTC
V: TRBV5-4; D: -; J: TRBJ1-4; size: -; CDR3: CASSLDGAFGELFF; DNA: TGTGCCAGCAGCTTGGATGGAGCTTTCGGAGAACTGTTTTTT
V: TRBV2; D: TRBD1; J: TRBJ2-7; size: -; CDR3: CASSETQIQGNEQYF; DNA: TGTGCCAGCAGTGAGACCCAGATACAGGGGAACGAGCAGTACTTC
V: TRBV4-3; D: TRBD1; J: TRBJ1-6; size: few; CDR3: CASSQDRGPQRESPLHF; DNA: TGCGCCAGCAGCCAAGATAGGGGGCCTCAAAGGGAGTCACCCCTCCACTTT
V: TRBV6-4; D: -; J: TRBJ2-5; size: -; CDR3: CASSDSYQETQYF; DNA: TGTGCCAGCTCGGACTCGTACCAAGAGACCCAGTACTTC
V: TRBV6-4; D: TRBD2; J: TRBJ2-1; size: -; CDR3: CASSAKTSLPNEQFF; DNA: TGTGCCAGCAGTGCCAAGACTAGCCTCCCCAATGAGCAGTTCTTC
V: TRBV10-3; D: TRBD1; J: TRBJ2-7; size: -; CDR3: CAISEQRGTGGNEQYF; DNA: TGTGCCATCAGTGAGCAAAGGGGGACAGGGGGTAACGAGCAGTACTTC
V: TRBV18; D: -; J: TRBJ2-7; size: -; CDR3: CASSPPGDIYEQYF; DNA: TGTGCCAGCTCACCACCCGGGGACATCTACGAGCAGTACTTC
V: TRBV7-9; D: -; J: TRBJ2-3; size: once; CDR3: CSSSHDSGTPYF; DNA: TGTTCCAGCAGCCATGACTCCGGGACTCCGTATTTT
V: TRBV6-6; D: -; J: TRBJ1-1; size: -; CDR3: CASTTQAGTEAFF; DNA: TGTGCCAGCACAACCCAGGCGGGCACTGAAGCTTTCTTT
V: TRBV5-4; D: TRBD2; J: TRBJ2-5; size: -; CDR3: CASSLASGTQETQYF; DNA: TGTGCCAGCAGCTTGGCTAGCGGGACCCAAGAGACCCAGTACTTC
V: TRBV25-1; D: TRBD1; J: TRBJ2-3; size: -; CDR3: CASSEWGQGARDTQYF; DNA: TGTGCCAGCAGTGAATGGGGGCAGGGGGCTAGGGATACGCAGTATTTT
V: TRBV5-1; D: -; J: TRBJ1-5; size: -; CDR3: CASSPEGSQGPQHF; DNA: TGCGCCAGCAGCCCGGAGGGCAGCCAGGGGCCCCAGCATTTT
V: TRBV15; D: TRBD1; J: TRBJ2-3; size: -; CDR3: CATSRVQGAGDTQYF; DNA: TGTGCCACCAGCAGAGTGCAGGGGGCCGGAGATACGCAGTATTTT
V: TRBV5-4; D: TRBD1; J: TRBJ1-1; size: -; CDR3: CASSFWDRDTEAFF; DNA: TGTGCCAGCAGCTTCTGGGACAGGGACACTGAAGCTTTCTTT
V: TRBV5-1; D: -; J: TRBJ1-1; size: -; CDR3: CASSRQTTNTEAFF; DNA: TGCGCCAGCAGCCGGCAGACAACGAACACTGAAGCTTTCTTT
V: TRBV15; D: -; J: TRBJ1-4; size: -; CDR3: CATSREPQSLNEKLFF; DNA: TGTGCCACCAGCAGAGAACCACAGTCCCTCAATGAAAAACTGTTTTTT
V: TRBV5-1; D: -; J: TRBJ1-2; size: -; CDR3: CASSLTGDYGYTF; DNA: TGCGCCAGCAGCTTGACAGGAGACTATGGCTACACCTTC
V: TRBV19; D: TRBD2; J: TRBJ2-7; size: -; CDR3: CASSIEGGYGYEQYF; DNA: TGTGCCAGTAGTATAGAGGGAGGGTACGGCTACGAGCAGTACTTC
V: TRBV4-1; D: -; J: TRBJ2-7; size: -; CDR3: CASSQEWYSTYEQYF; DNA: TGCGCCAGCAGCCAAGAGTGGTACTCAACCTACGAGCAGTACTTC
V: TRBV28; D: -; J: TRBJ2-7; size: -; CDR3: CASNNKYEQYF; DNA: TGTGCCAGCAACAACAAATACGAGCAGTACTTC
V: TRBV6-5; D: -; J: TRBJ1-5; size: -; CDR3: CASSYSQGGNQPQHF; DNA: TGTGCCAGCAGTTACTCACAGGGCGGCAATCAGCCCCAGCATTTT
V: TRBV5-6; D: -; J: TRBJ1-2; size: -; CDR3: CATTERGSADGYTF; DNA: TGTGCCACCACCGAGCGGGGTTCGGCGGATGGCTACACCTTC
V: TRBV14; D: -; J: TRBJ1-2; size: -; CDR3: CASTPGHSYTF; DNA: TGTGCCAGCACCCCGGGACACAGTTACACCTTC
V: TRBV5-6; D: -; J: TRBJ1-2; size: -; CDR3: CASRPRGLNYGYTF; DNA: TGTGCCAGCAGGCCGCGGGGGCTTAACTATGGCTACACCTTC
V: TRBV7-9; D: TRBD1; J: TRBJ2-7; size: -; CDR3: CASRAGTGWNEQYF; DNA: TGTGCCAGCAGGGCCGGGACAGGGTGGAACGAGCAGTACTTC
V: TRBV2; D: -; J: TRBJ2-5; size: -; CDR3: CASSEQGLERETQYF; DNA: TGTGCCAGCAGTGAACAGGGGTTGGAGAGAGAGACCCAGTACTTC
V: TRBV7-9; D: -; J: TRBJ1-1; size: few; CDR3: CASSLGDRVNTEAFF; DNA: TGTGCCAGCAGCTTAGGAGACAGAGTGAACACTGAAGCTTTCTTT
V: TRBV5-1; D: TRBD1; J: TRBJ1-2; size: -; CDR3: CASSFGTGYGYTF; DNA: TGCGCCAGCAGCTTTGGGACAGGGTATGGCTACACCTTC
V: TRBV6-1; D: TRBD2; J: TRBJ2-1; size: -; CDR3: CASMRTSGDYNEQFF; DNA: TGTGCCAGCATGAGGACTAGCGGGGATTACAATGAGCAGTTCTTC
V: TRBV9; D: -; J: TRBJ1-3; size: -; CDR3: CASSGKTNSGNTIYF; DNA: TGTGCCAGCAGCGGGAAGACTAACTCTGGAAACACCATATATTTT
V: TRBV13; D: TRBD1; J: TRBJ1-1; size: few; CDR3: CASSPTGGTNTEAFF; DNA: TGTGCCAGCAGCCCCACAGGGGGAACCAACACTGAAGCTTTCTTT
V: TRBV10-3; D: -; J: TRBJ1-6; size: -; CDR3: CAISVQPDFPPLHF; DNA: TGTGCCATCAGTGTCCAACCGGACTTTCCACCCCTCCACTTT
V: TRBV5-1; D: TRBD1; J: TRBJ2-3; size: few; CDR3: CASGGTGRADTQYF; DNA: TGCGCCAGCGGAGGGACAGGGAGGGCAGATACGCAGTATTTT
V: TRBV9; D: -; J: TRBJ1-1; size: few; CDR3: CASSQIGQNTEAFF; DNA: TGTGCCAGCAGCCAAATAGGACAAAATACTGAAGCTTTCTTT
V: TRBV30; D: TRBD1; J: TRBJ1-5; size: -; CDR3: CAWSVRGQGLYSNQPQHF; DNA: TGTGCCTGGAGTGTACGGGGACAGGGACTATATAGCAATCAGCCCCAGCATTTT
V: TRBV2; D: -; J: TRBJ1-5; size: -; CDR3: CASRMELVNQPQNF; DNA: TGTGCCAGCAGAATGGAGCTTGTCAATCAGCCCCAGAATTTT
V: TRBV7-2; D: -; J: TRBJ2-3; size: -; CDR3: CASTVGGPTQYF; DNA: TGTGCCAGCACCGTCGGCGGGCCTACGCAGTATTTT
V: TRBV18; D: -; J: TRBJ1-1; size: -; CDR3: CASSPQGVGTEAFF; DNA: TGTGCCAGCTCACCACAAGGGGTGGGCACTGAAGCTTTCTTT
V: TRBV5-6; D: -; J: TRBJ1-6; size: -; CDR3: CASSPRWGEHSPLHF; DNA: TGTGCCAGCAGTCCGCGGTGGGGAGAGCATTCACCCCTCCACTTT
V: TRBV6-4; D: -; J: TRBJ1-1; size: once; CDR3: CASSATENTEAFF; DNA: TGTGCCAGCAGTGCGACAGAGAACACTGAAGCTTTCTTT
V: TRBV6-5; D: -; J: TRBJ1-2; size: -; CDR3: CASSRSDRNYGYTF; DNA: TGTGCCAGCAGTCGCAGTGACAGGAACTATGGCTACACCTTC
V: TRBV7-9; D: TRBD2; J: TRBJ2-1; size: -; CDR3: CASSERGGREQFF; DNA: TGTGCCAGCAGCGAGCGGGGGGGCAGAGAGCAGTTCTTC
V: TRBV6-5; D: -; J: TRBJ1-4; size: -; CDR3: CASRQQGRANEKLFF; DNA: TGTGCCAGCAGGCAACAGGGACGGGCTAATGAAAAACTGTTTTTT
V: TRBV19; D: TRBD1; J: TRBJ2-2; size: -; CDR3: CASSRDRGTGELFF; DNA: TGTGCCAGTAGTAGAGACAGGGGTACCGGGGAGCTGTTTTTT
V: TRBV27; D: TRBD2; J: TRBJ2-7; size: -; CDR3: CASRPGGHRLPYEQYF; DNA: TGTGCCAGCAGGCCGGGAGGACACCGACTACCCTACGAGCAGTACTTC
V: TRBV4-2; D: -; J: TRBJ1-4; size: -; CDR3: CASSPPRSTNEKLFF; DNA: TGTGCCAGCTCTCCCCCGAGGTCAACTAATGAAAAACTGTTTTTT